The rows below give T cell receptor beta chains drawn from one sample of a study of control samples from healthy donors and cancer patients. The protocol was immunoSEQ multiplex PCR, while the TCRdb copy is restricted to in-frame clones and leaves out a portion. The top ten hold more than 1.5% of the sample, which has 150,000 or so clones, around 90% seen once. Sequences were obtained from blood. The receptors come from a man aged 18 to 35 in good health. The CDR3 runs from the conserved cysteine through the conserved F or W. Each record gives: V gene, J gene, clone size, D gene, CDR3 DNA, CDR3 protein. The D gene is left open where the match is weak. Size tells how often a clone was seen (once, few, many) or the class of an expanded clone, and some rows leave it out.

v_call: TRBV14; j_call: TRBJ1-1; clone_size: once; d_call: NA; cdr3_nt: TGTGCCAGCAGCCTGGACGGGAGGAACACTGAAGCTTTCTTT; cdr3_aa: CASSLDGRNTEAFF
v_call: TRBV6-2/TRBV6-3; j_call: TRBJ1-5; clone_size: NA; d_call: NA; cdr3_nt: TGTGCCAGCAGTTACTCGGGGGTAGGCAATCAGCCCCAGCATTTT; cdr3_aa: CASSYSGVGNQPQHF
v_call: TRBV3-1/TRBV3-2; j_call: TRBJ1-5; clone_size: NA; d_call: NA; cdr3_nt: TGTGCCAGCAGCCAAGGGGTGGGTTCGGGGAGCAATCAGCCCCAGCATTTT; cdr3_aa: CASSQGVGSGSNQPQHF
v_call: TRBV29-1; j_call: TRBJ2-5; clone_size: NA; d_call: NA; cdr3_nt: TGCAGCGTAGAGAGAGGACTTGCGCTTCAAGAGACCCAGTACTTC; cdr3_aa: CSVERGLALQETQYF
v_call: TRBV7-2; j_call: TRBJ2-2; clone_size: NA; d_call: NA; cdr3_nt: TGTGCCAGCAGCTTAGGCCTAGTCGCCACCGGGGAGCTGTTTTTT; cdr3_aa: CASSLGLVATGELFF
v_call: TRBV3-1/TRBV3-2; j_call: TRBJ1-2; clone_size: few; d_call: NA; cdr3_nt: TGTGCCAGCAGCCAAGGAAACTTGTATGGCTACACCTTC; cdr3_aa: CASSQGNLYGYTF
v_call: TRBV30; j_call: TRBJ1-4; clone_size: NA; d_call: NA; cdr3_nt: TGTGCCTGGAGTAGGTCTGCAACTAATGAAAAACTGTTTTTT; cdr3_aa: CAWSRSATNEKLFF
v_call: TRBV28; j_call: TRBJ2-5; clone_size: once; d_call: NA; cdr3_nt: TGTGCCAGCAGTTTACAAGGGGGGGCGGAGACCCAGTACTTC; cdr3_aa: CASSLQGGAETQYF
v_call: TRBV28; j_call: TRBJ1-5; clone_size: NA; d_call: NA; cdr3_nt: TGTGCCAGCAGCCCAGGGGGCAATCAGCCCCAGCATTTT; cdr3_aa: CASSPGGNQPQHF
v_call: TRBV7-6; j_call: TRBJ2-6; clone_size: once; d_call: TRBD1; cdr3_nt: TGTGCCAGCAGCTTACTGGGACAGAGAAACTCTGGGGCCAACGTCCTGACTTTC; cdr3_aa: CASSLLGQRNSGANVLTF
v_call: TRBV3-1/TRBV3-2; j_call: TRBJ2-5; clone_size: NA; d_call: TRBD1; cdr3_nt: TGTGCCAGCACCTTTCGGGACAGGGGGAGGGAGACCCAGTACTTC; cdr3_aa: CASTFRDRGRETQYF
v_call: TRBV12-3/TRBV12-4; j_call: TRBJ1-2; clone_size: NA; d_call: TRBD1; cdr3_nt: TGTGCCAGCAGTCATCAGGGGGCGCGTGGCTACACCTTC; cdr3_aa: CASSHQGARGYTF
v_call: TRBV28; j_call: TRBJ1-5; clone_size: few; d_call: NA; cdr3_nt: TGTGCCAGCAGTCTACAGGACGGAGGCAATCAGCCCCAGCATTTT; cdr3_aa: CASSLQDGGNQPQHF
v_call: TRBV4-3; j_call: TRBJ1-1; clone_size: NA; d_call: TRBD1; cdr3_nt: TGCGCCAGCAGCCAAGACTCCACAGGGGGATACACTGAAGCTTTCTTT; cdr3_aa: CASSQDSTGGYTEAFF
v_call: TRBV6-5; j_call: TRBJ1-6; clone_size: NA; d_call: NA; cdr3_nt: TGTGCCAGCAGTCCCGTATCGAGTAATTCACCCCTCCACTTT; cdr3_aa: CASSPVSSNSPLHF
v_call: TRBV5-1; j_call: TRBJ2-2; clone_size: NA; d_call: NA; cdr3_nt: TGCGCCAGCAGGGTGGTCTCGAACACCGGGGAGCTGTTTTTT; cdr3_aa: CASRVVSNTGELFF
v_call: TRBV9; j_call: TRBJ2-7; clone_size: NA; d_call: TRBD1; cdr3_nt: TGTGCCAGCAGCGCCGGGACAGGAACCTACGAGCAGTACTTC; cdr3_aa: CASSAGTGTYEQYF
v_call: TRBV30; j_call: TRBJ2-1; clone_size: NA; d_call: TRBD2; cdr3_nt: TGTGCCTGGCGGGGGGGTGTTTACAATGAGCAGTTCTTC; cdr3_aa: CAWRGGVYNEQFF
v_call: TRBV7-9; j_call: TRBJ2-3; clone_size: NA; d_call: NA; cdr3_nt: TGTGCCAGCACCCAAGGGGGGGGGTCCTCAGATACGCAGTATTTT; cdr3_aa: CASTQGGGSSDTQYF
v_call: TRBV28; j_call: TRBJ1-2; clone_size: NA; d_call: NA; cdr3_nt: TGTGCCAGCAGTCCCAACGGGGGCGGAAATGGCTACACCTTC; cdr3_aa: CASSPNGGGNGYTF
v_call: TRBV21-1; j_call: TRBJ2-3; clone_size: NA; d_call: NA; cdr3_nt: TGTGCCAGCAGCAACGGAGGCGGAAGGGCTGATACGCAGTATTTT; cdr3_aa: CASSNGGGRADTQYF
v_call: TRBV9; j_call: TRBJ1-2; clone_size: NA; d_call: NA; cdr3_nt: TGTGCCAGCAGCGTATCTCCCGAGACAATTAACTATGGCTACACCTTC; cdr3_aa: CASSVSPETINYGYTF
v_call: TRBV5-1; j_call: TRBJ1-6; clone_size: NA; d_call: NA; cdr3_nt: TGCGCCAGCAGCCTGACTTCCAGCTCCTATAATTCACCCCTCCACTTT; cdr3_aa: CASSLTSSSYNSPLHF
v_call: TRBV9; j_call: TRBJ2-7; clone_size: NA; d_call: TRBD1; cdr3_nt: TGTGCCAGCAGCTCCGGGACAGGGACCTACGAGCAGTACTTC; cdr3_aa: CASSSGTGTYEQYF
v_call: TRBV3-1/TRBV3-2; j_call: TRBJ2-3; clone_size: NA; d_call: NA; cdr3_nt: TGTGCCAGCAGCCCCGACCGCACAGATACGCAGTATTTT; cdr3_aa: CASSPDRTDTQYF
v_call: TRBV19; j_call: TRBJ1-4; clone_size: NA; d_call: TRBD1; cdr3_nt: TGTGCCAGTAGTGGGTCCGGGACAGTTAATGAAAAACTGTTTTTT; cdr3_aa: CASSGSGTVNEKLFF
v_call: TRBV3-1/TRBV3-2; j_call: TRBJ1-1; clone_size: NA; d_call: NA; cdr3_nt: TGTGCCAGCAGCTTAAGGTCGGACACTGAAGCTTTCTTT; cdr3_aa: CASSLRSDTEAFF
v_call: TRBV27; j_call: TRBJ1-2; clone_size: once; d_call: NA; cdr3_nt: TGTGCCAGCAGTTGGCAAGCTAACTATGGCTACACCTTC; cdr3_aa: CASSWQANYGYTF
v_call: TRBV11-2; j_call: TRBJ2-3; clone_size: NA; d_call: TRBD2; cdr3_nt: TGTGCCAGCAGTCTAACTAGCGGGGGGTTCACAGATACGCAGTATTTT; cdr3_aa: CASSLTSGGFTDTQYF